This T cell receptor beta chain was recovered during a study of blood T cell repertoires in COVID-19. The CDR3 is made up of 11 amino acids. The V gene's germline CDR1 is SGHAT and CDR2 FQNNGV. V lost 9 bases to trimming and J lost 7 bases, with 12 bases between them. Source study methods: Reference gene primer amplification gave nucleated cell count estimates. The assay was immunoSEQ multiplex PCR, and TCRdb's table has in-frame clones only and misses some. V, J and clone size are those of that table, while D and trimming were read from the DNA. The data contain 70,000 to 80,000 clones, approximately 80% of them singletons. This clone has only a few counts.

The clonotype comes from a human donor in a cohort sampled during active COVID-19. What was sequenced was peripheral blood. This rearrangement joins TRBV11-2 to TRBJ2-5; perhaps TRBD1 as D (6 bases). The CDR3 loop reads CASTLGGTQYF. For the CDR3, the DNA is TGTGCCAGTACATTAGGGGGGACCCAGTACTTC.